The 4 T cell receptor beta chains presented below share a single source sample, sequenced in a study of blood T cell repertoires in COVID-19. Using immunoSEQ multiplex PCR, the repertoire was profiled, and TCRdb retains in-frame clones only, with some absent. The repertoire holds 200,000 to 250,000 clones, around 80% seen once, with roughly 1.3% in the top ten. Sequencing was carried out using peripheral blood. Every receptor here comes from a young woman with COVID-19, enrolled during active disease.

This chain connects TRBV25-1 to TRBJ2-2; 8 nucleotides match TRBD2. Germline assignment: CDR1 MGHDK and CDR2 SYGVNS. V was pared by 1 base and J by 6 bases, with 7 bases of the junction left unmatched. CDR3 length equals 16 residues. The CDR3 is CASSEFGGEGPGELFF. The DNA for the CDR3 is TGTGCCAGCAGTGAATTCGGGGGGGAAGGCCCCGGGGAGCTGTTTTTT.

This clone was observed a single time. The chain links TRBV6-2 or TRBV6-3 to TRBJ2-2, with 8 bases that match TRBD1. The CDR3 consists of 16 residues. The V and J ends lost 4 bases and 6 bases, in that order; junction bases with no gene match: 10. From germline, CDR1 is MNHEY and CDR2 SVGEGT. CDR3 in amino acids: CASSSVWTGKAGELFF. CDR3 coding DNA: TGTGCCAGCAGTTCTGTGTGGACAGGGAAGGCCGGGGAGCTGTTTTTT.

The rearrangement joins TRBV7-2 to TRBJ2-7, with 7 bases lining up with TRBD1. V was clipped by 5 bases and J by 6 bases; unmatched bases: 13. The V gene's germline CDR1 is SGHTA and CDR2 FQGNSA. This CDR3 is built from 15 residues. The CDR3 spells CASSAYRQGGAEQYF. Here the CDR3 DNA reads TGTGCCAGCAGCGCATACAGACAGGGCGGAGCCGAGCAGTACTTC.

The chain has TRBV7-8 and TRBJ1-1; the D gene is possibly TRBD1 (6 bases). Germline V gene data show CDR1 as SGHVS and CDR2 as FQNEAQ. Trimming removed 5 bases from V and 1 base from J, with 14 bases in between. This CDR3 region has 15 residues. The CDR3 spells CASSPLGGSNTEAFF. For the CDR3, the DNA is TGTGCCAGCAGCCCGTTAGGGGGATCGAACACTGAAGCTTTCTTT.